This T cell receptor beta chain was found in a study of blood T cell repertoires in COVID-19. Method: immunoSEQ multiplex PCR; TCRdb's copy keeps in-frame clones and lacks some. This table has 200,000 to 300,000 clones, around nine tenths appearing once. Trimming at V came to 5 bases and at J to 3 bases, leaving 16 bases not matched to a gene. The CDR3 is 18 residues long. Germline V gene sequence: CDR1 SGHAT, CDR2 FQNNGV. Cohort 3 recovery required two negative PCRs, clearance, or symptom resolution. Input material: PBMCs or T cells enriched from blood (not recorded which). The V call is TRBV11-2, the J call TRBJ2-3; 8 nucleotides line up with TRBD2. The origin of this receptor is a woman under 30 who had recovered from COVID-19. CDR3 sequence: CASSHKDPGTRLTDTQYF. For the CDR3, the DNA is TGTGCCAGCAGCCATAAAGACCCCGGGACTAGGTTAACAGATACGCAGTATTTT.